This is a list of T cell receptor beta chains from one sample in a study of T cells in tumors after PD-1 blockade. Measured with immunoSEQ multiplex PCR; TCRdb has only the in-frame clones, and not every one. The sample lists 20,000 to 25,000 clones, around four fifths occurring once. The source material was PBMCs, sampled before anti-PD-1 treatment. These receptors all stem from a human donor with basal cell carcinoma. CDR3s leave out the opening cysteine and the closing phenylalanine or tryptophan.

V,CDR3
TRBV5-1,ASSLGTILGTEAF
TRBV27,ASSSRTAYGYT
TRBV28,ASRGRGPSSYNSPLH
TRBV2,ASRYGWAGEGSSYNEQF
TRBV5-1,ASSRDTMGLLY
TRBV28,ASSPTPQGAGTDTQY
TRBV11-2,ASSSIRQTSGSNTGELF
TRBV6-2/TRBV6-3,ASSYGHSMG
TRBV19,ASTGTGRSPLH
TRBV11-1,ASSLAVYTSYEQF
TRBV5-1,ASSLFASGSSYEQY
TRBV6-5,ATTNHRGPGEQY
TRBV9,ASSTANSPLH
TRBV4-1,ASSQQPGLTRNEQF
TRBV12-3/TRBV12-4,ASSSPGKWEAF
TRBV29-1,SVGHSENEQF
TRBV6-1,ASSEPWTSGKKTDTQY
TRBV5-4,ASSTPRDFSDTQY
TRBV5-5,ASSFLGRSSTDTQY
TRBV27,ASSLRDLLTPLH
TRBV11-2,ASSLVEGAGGPVSNEQF
TRBV6-2/TRBV6-3,ASSYSGSTGELF
TRBV14,ASSQRYTNYGYT
TRBV2,ASRGGGQEPQH
TRBV19,ASSTLFFGGQF
TRBV7-6,ASSFGGGDTQY
TRBV9,ASSVEAGTRSYNSPLH
TRBV2,ARSDGGARAGSSYNEQF
TRBV5-4,ASSLAGSSTDTQY
TRBV25-1,ASSLAGGPPTNEQF
TRBV7-2,ASSLSQIKGGYT
TRBV7-9,ASSLEGGLYGYT
TRBV19,ASSILGQGSSYEQY
TRBV5-1,ASSIRSGGASNEQF
TRBV5-4,ASSPGDQETQY
TRBV28,ASSLRGGEISGANVLT
TRBV6-5,ASSWEPSGHNEQF
TRBV4-1,ASSQGTVGGNTIY
TRBV3-1/TRBV3-2,ASNTDGGQRDTQY
TRBV7-6,ASSLRQYNEQF
TRBV19,ASSPEVGQGASPLH
TRBV7-3,ASSQGTEVNEQF
TRBV6-6,ASRDIAGKETQY
TRBV6-2/TRBV6-3,ASSHPQAGLNSPLH
TRBV9,ASSVQGMAGELF
TRBV20-1,SASSRWGQGPDGQF
TRBV3-1/TRBV3-2,ASSQETPSVLGGTQY
TRBV11-3,ASSLEVPFHPASGANVLT
TRBV2,ASSDGGAREGSSYNEQF
TRBV28,ASSSQEGPGETQY
TRBV2,ASSEAERENTEAF
TRBV6-1,ASSELTGFNEQF